The rows below give T cell receptor beta chains drawn from one sample of a study of cytomegalovirus exposure and HLA in healthy donors. Method: immunoSEQ multiplex PCR; TCRdb's copy keeps in-frame clones and lacks some. The table has about 98,000 clones, around nine tenths seen once. Sequencing was carried out using PBMCs. These receptors were taken from a woman younger than 45 in good health and CMV-seronegative. Both conserved end residues are part of each CDR3. Each record gives: CDR3 protein, J gene, V gene, D gene. The D gene is left open where the match is weak.

CDR3aa: CASSLLPAGTAGNTIYF
j_gene: TRBJ1-3
v_gene: TRBV7-2
d_gene: TRBD1

CDR3aa: CASSHRWGVPGQPQHF
j_gene: TRBJ1-5
v_gene: TRBV4-1
d_gene: NA

CDR3aa: CASSMDSTSTDTQYF
j_gene: TRBJ2-3
v_gene: TRBV6-1
d_gene: NA

CDR3aa: CASSSRTGGNQPQHF
j_gene: TRBJ1-5
v_gene: TRBV7-2
d_gene: TRBD1

CDR3aa: CASSRGQGEGYEQYF
j_gene: TRBJ2-7
v_gene: TRBV4-1
d_gene: TRBD1

CDR3aa: CAIGRDRNTGELFF
j_gene: TRBJ2-2
v_gene: TRBV6-5
d_gene: TRBD1

CDR3aa: CASSPGGVGTQYF
j_gene: TRBJ2-5
v_gene: TRBV27
d_gene: TRBD2

CDR3aa: CARSLGRIGTLGQGCWGNQPQHF
j_gene: TRBJ1-5
v_gene: TRBV5-3
d_gene: TRBD1

CDR3aa: CASSLSLAKNIQYF
j_gene: TRBJ2-4
v_gene: TRBV5-6
d_gene: NA

CDR3aa: CASTSGQLMNTEAFF
j_gene: TRBJ1-1
v_gene: TRBV19
d_gene: NA